The 15 T cell receptor beta chains given below trace back to one sample, sequenced in a study of graft-versus-host responses after intestinal transplantation. The table came from immunoSEQ multiplex PCR; TCRdb's copy has only in-frame clones and leaves some out. This sample carries fewer than 95,000 clones, about 90% of them seen once, and the ten largest clones take approximately 0.4%. For these TCRs, the target antigens are not known. This specimen consisted of unstimulated CD8+ T cells sorted from spleen or lymph node cells, obtained before transplant. These receptors were taken from a human donor who was the organ donor for an intestinal transplant.

The gene calls are TRBV7-3 and TRBJ1-3; D not certain. The CDR3 runs to 13 residues. From germline, CDR1 is SGHTA and CDR2 FQGTGA. V dropped 5 bases and J dropped 2 bases, with 7 bases sitting between them. The CDR3 loop is CASSPSAGNTIYF. In DNA form, the CDR3 reads TGTGCCAGCAGCCCGTCGGCTGGAAACACCATATATTTT.

This sequence joins TRBV6-5 and TRBJ2-7; D possibly corresponds to TRBD1 (5 bases). There are 13 residues in the CDR3. The germline V gene encodes CDR1 MNHEY and CDR2 SVGAGI. V was cut by 3 bases and J by 0 bases, with 6 bases left in between. Here the CDR3 DNA reads TGTGCCAGCAGTTATGGGGCCTCCTACGAGCAGTACTTC. It encodes CASSYGASYEQYF.

The rearrangement links TRBV7-6 to TRBJ1-1, with a tentative D call TRBD1 (5 bases). The CDR3 extends over 14 amino acids. Germline V gene sequence: CDR1 SGHVS, CDR2 FNYEAQ. V shed 5 bases and J shed 5 bases, with 15 bases lying between them. The CDR3 loop is CASSRGGLGTEAFF. DNA of the CDR3: TGTGCCAGCAGCAGGGGTGGATTAGGAACTGAAGCTTTCTTT.

The rearrangement joins TRBV21-1 to TRBJ2-7; the D segment call TRBD1 is taken from the table without a DNA check. TRBV21-1 is labeled a pseudogene. This CDR3 contains 15 residues. In nucleotides, the CDR3 is TGTGCCAGCAGCAAACGACAGGGGGGGAGCTACGAGCAGTACTTC. It yields the protein CASSKRQGGSYEQYF.

The CDR3 protein is CASSQDMGGFILHF. The DNA of the CDR3 is TGCGCCAGCAGCCAAGATATGGGGGGGTTTATCCTCCACTTT. This chain connects TRBV4-1 to TRBJ1-6; perhaps TRBD1 as D (5 bases). The CDR3 has 14 residues. V lost 0 bases and J lost 15, with 15 bases in between. Per the germline V gene, CDR1 is MGHRA and CDR2 is YSYEKL.

CDR3 sequence reads: CASSSAGLAGNEQFF. The CDR3 bases are TGTGCCAGCAGCTCCGCGGGACTAGCGGGTAATGAGCAGTTCTTC. V gene TRBV13 combines with J gene TRBJ2-1; 12 nucleotides line up with TRBD2. The trim removed 4 bases at V and 7 bases at J, leaving 5 bases unmatched. This CDR3 comprises 15 residues. Germline loops: CDR1 PRHDT, CDR2 FYEKMQ (reference sequence).

This rearrangement joins TRBV27 to TRBJ1-1; possible D gene TRBD1, 5 bases. The CDR3 spans 13 residues. V lost 6 bases and J lost 0, with 8 bases in between. Germline assignment: CDR1 MNHEY and CDR2 SMNVEV (reference sequence). CDR3 bases: TGTGCCAGCAGCTGGGGCTTGAACACTGAAGCTTTCTTT. This gives the protein CASSWGLNTEAFF.

The chain joins TRBV5-6 to TRBJ2-5; the D is unclear. With 2 bases removed from V and 1 base from J, the gap between germline ends came to 6 bases. This CDR3 has 13 residues. Germline loops: CDR1 SGHDT, CDR2 YYEEEE. The CDR3 region is CASSFASQETQYF. The CDR3 nucleotides are TGTGCCAGCAGCTTCGCCAGCCAAGAGACCCAGTACTTC.

The chain recombines TRBV7-2 with TRBJ2-7, with a weak D call TRBD2 (5 bases). Germline CDR1 is SGHTA and CDR2 is FQGNSA. This CDR3 is 13 amino acids long. Trimming left V 1 base short and J 2 bases short, with 6 bases between. Here the CDR3 DNA reads TGTGCCAGCAGCTTAGAACTAGCCTACGAGCAGTACTTC. Protein: CASSLELAYEQYF. The entire variable domain, with the rest obtained from reference TRBV7-2 and TRBJ2-7, is as follows: GAGVSQSPSNKVTEKGKDVELRCDPISGHTALYWYRQSLGQGLEFLIYFQGNSAPDKSGLPSDRFSAERTGGSVSTLTIQRTQQEDSAVYLCASSLELAYEQYFGPGTRLTVT.

The chain has TRBV29-1 and TRBJ1-3; D not certain. From germline, CDR1 is SQVTM and CDR2 ANQGSEA. There are 16 residues in the CDR3. With 2 bases removed from V and 0 bases from J, the gap between germline ends came to 14 bases. This chain's CDR3 is CSVETPTGSSGNTIYF. The CDR3 DNA follows: TGCAGCGTTGAAACCCCGACTGGGAGCTCTGGAAACACCATATATTTT.

V and J are TRBV7-2 and TRBJ2-1; unclear D gene. V lost 6 bases, J lost 13 bases, and 4 bases lay in between. Germline CDR1 SGHTA, CDR2 FQGNSA. This CDR3 region has 8 residues. The CDR3 loop reads CASSYQFF. The CDR3 nucleotides read TGTGCCAGCAGTTATCAGTTCTTC.

The chain couples TRBV4-3 to TRBJ1-1; TRBD1 might be the D (5 bases). CDR3 length equals 15 residues. The germline gives CDR1 LGHNA, CDR2 YSLEER. Trimming stripped 0 bases from V and 5 bases from J, with 13 bases between. CDR3 DNA sequence: TGCGCCAGCAGCCAAGATCGGGGGATGAGGACTGAAGCTTTCTTT. This gives the protein CASSQDRGMRTEAFF.

The chain combines TRBV6-1 with TRBJ2-2; 11 bases fit TRBD2. The germline CDR1 and CDR2 sequences are MNHNS and SASEGT. V lost 2 bases, J lost 6 bases, and 2 bases stayed unmatched. This CDR3 contains 15 residues. CDR3 sequence: CASSEMGLAAGELFF. The CDR3 DNA reads as TGTGCCAGCAGTGAAATGGGACTAGCGGCCGGGGAGCTGTTTTTT.

The chain combines TRBV7-2 with TRBJ1-4, with a weak D call TRBD1 (6 bases). CDR1 SGHTA and CDR2 FQGNSA come from the germline V gene. Deletions cut 4 bases from V and 7 bases from J, with 16 bases between. The CDR3 is 15 amino acids. This CDR3 reads CASSSAQGFSEKLFF. DNA of the CDR3: TGTGCCAGCAGCTCCGCACAGGGCTTTAGTGAAAAACTGTTTTTT.

The V and J genes are TRBV27 and TRBJ2-7; D is uncertain. The germline gives CDR1 MNHEY, CDR2 SMNVEV (reference sequence). The CDR3 sequence is 13 residues long. Trimming took off 3 bases at V and 5 bases at J, with 11 bases between the two ends. The CDR3 protein is CASSFGLGNEQYF. The DNA of the CDR3 is TGTGCCAGCAGTTTCGGCCTAGGTAACGAGCAGTACTTC.